This section outlines one TCR beta chain sequence together with its context. The data were obtained in a study of T cell responses to AZD1222 COVID-19 vaccine. Germline lookup yields CDR1 SQVTM and CDR2 ANQGSEA. V dropped 5 bases and J dropped 10 bases, with 11 bases sitting between them. The CDR3 is 10 amino acids. Clones were sequenced by immunoSEQ multiplex PCR, and TCRdb holds only the in-frame ones, with some missing. The sample records 120,000 to 150,000 clones, approximately 91% being singletons. This receptor was taken from an adult who received the AZD1222 COVID-19 vaccine. This sequence joins TRBV29-1 and TRBJ1-1; D is undetermined. The source material was peripheral blood, sampled 28 days after the second AZD1222 dose. The CDR3 loop reads CSVFSGVAFF. In DNA form, the CDR3 reads TGCAGCGTTTTCAGCGGTGTAGCTTTCTTT.